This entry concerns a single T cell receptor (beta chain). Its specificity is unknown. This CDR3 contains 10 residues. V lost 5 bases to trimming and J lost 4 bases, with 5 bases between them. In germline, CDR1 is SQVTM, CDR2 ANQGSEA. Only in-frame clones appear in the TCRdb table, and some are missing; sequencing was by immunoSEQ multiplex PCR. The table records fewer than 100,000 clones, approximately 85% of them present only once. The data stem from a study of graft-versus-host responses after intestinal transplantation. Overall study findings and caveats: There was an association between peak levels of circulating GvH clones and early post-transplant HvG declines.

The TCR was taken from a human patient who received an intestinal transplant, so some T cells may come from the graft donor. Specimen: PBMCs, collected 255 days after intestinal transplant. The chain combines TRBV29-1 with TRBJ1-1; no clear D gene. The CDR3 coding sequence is TGCAGCGTTCAAAGCACTGAAGCTTTCTTT. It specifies CSVQSTEAFF.